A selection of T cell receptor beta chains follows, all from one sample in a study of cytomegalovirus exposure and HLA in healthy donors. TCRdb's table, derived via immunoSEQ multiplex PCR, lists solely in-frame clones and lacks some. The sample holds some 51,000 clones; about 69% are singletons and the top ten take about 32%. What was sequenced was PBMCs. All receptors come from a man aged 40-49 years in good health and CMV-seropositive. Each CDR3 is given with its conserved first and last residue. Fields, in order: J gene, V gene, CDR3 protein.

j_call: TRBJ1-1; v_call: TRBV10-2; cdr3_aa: CASSGGYTGNTEAFF
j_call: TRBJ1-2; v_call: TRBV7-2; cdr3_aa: CASSLDAYGYTF
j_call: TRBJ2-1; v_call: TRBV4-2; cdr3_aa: CASSQVPGQGWNEQFF
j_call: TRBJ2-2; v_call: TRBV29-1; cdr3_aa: CSVDGQENTGELFF
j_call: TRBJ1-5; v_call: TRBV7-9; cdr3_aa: CASSSSTRQPQHF
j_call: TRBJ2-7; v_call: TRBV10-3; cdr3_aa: CAISYDRNEQYF
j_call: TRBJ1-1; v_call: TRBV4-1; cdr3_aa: CASSQDVGSRTEAFF
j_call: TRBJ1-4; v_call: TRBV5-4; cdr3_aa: CASSLWGQGAGKLFF
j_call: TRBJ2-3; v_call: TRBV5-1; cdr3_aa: CASRLESDTQYF
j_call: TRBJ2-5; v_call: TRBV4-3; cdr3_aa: CASSQDMVGGTQYF
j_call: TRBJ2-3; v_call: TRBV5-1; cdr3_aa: CASSPGVGTDTQYF
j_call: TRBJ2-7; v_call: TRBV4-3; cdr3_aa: CASSQGLSYAVTYEQYF
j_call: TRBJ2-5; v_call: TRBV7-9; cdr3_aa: CASSSQETQYF
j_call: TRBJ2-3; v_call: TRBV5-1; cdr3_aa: CASSLRVAGGTDTQYF
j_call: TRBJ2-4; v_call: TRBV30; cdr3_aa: CAWSTHLVLAKNIQYF
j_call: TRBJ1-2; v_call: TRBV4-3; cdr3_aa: CASSQAGLELYGYTF
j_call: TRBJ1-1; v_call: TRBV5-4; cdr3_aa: CASSSGGEAFF
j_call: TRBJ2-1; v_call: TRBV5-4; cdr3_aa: CASRQLAGNNNEQFF
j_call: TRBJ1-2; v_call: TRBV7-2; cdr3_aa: CASSPPSWGTAGYTF
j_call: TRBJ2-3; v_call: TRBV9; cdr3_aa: CASSPEGRGGDTQYF
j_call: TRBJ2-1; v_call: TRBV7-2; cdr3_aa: CASSLVRQAGDDEQFF
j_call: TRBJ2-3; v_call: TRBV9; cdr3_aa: CASTLRTGVGDTQYF
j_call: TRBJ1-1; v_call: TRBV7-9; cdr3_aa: CASSQQGTEAFF
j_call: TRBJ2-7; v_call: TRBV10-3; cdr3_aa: CAIRQGYEQYF
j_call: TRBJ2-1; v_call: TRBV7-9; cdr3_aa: CASTHRDSPSYNEQFF
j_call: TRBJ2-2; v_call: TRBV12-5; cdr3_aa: CASGLAASTGELFF
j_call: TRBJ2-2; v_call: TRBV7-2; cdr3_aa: CASCWRGGTGELFF
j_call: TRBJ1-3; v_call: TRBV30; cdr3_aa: CAWEIGNTIYF
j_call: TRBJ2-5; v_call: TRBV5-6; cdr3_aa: CASRNYRVPVETQYF
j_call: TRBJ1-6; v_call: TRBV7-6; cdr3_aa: CASSLAQGTSSPLHF
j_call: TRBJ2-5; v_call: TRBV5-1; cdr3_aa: CASSLVASGVQTQYF
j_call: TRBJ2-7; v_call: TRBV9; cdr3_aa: CASSAQPGGTYEQYF
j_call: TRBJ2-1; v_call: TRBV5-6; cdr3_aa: CASSLVAANEQFF
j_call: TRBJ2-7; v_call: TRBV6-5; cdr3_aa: CASSYAGEQYF
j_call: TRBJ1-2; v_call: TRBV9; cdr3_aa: CASSASLTFYGYTF
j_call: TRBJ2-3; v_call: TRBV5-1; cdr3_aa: CASSLVAGGPTDTQYF
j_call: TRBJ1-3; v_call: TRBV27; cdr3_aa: CASSLDSSGNTIYF
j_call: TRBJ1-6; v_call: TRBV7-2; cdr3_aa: CASSSTGNSPLHF
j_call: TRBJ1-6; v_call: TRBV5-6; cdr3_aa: CASRLRTGANSPLHF
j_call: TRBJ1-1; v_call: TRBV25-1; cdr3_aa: CASSEYDTAEAFF
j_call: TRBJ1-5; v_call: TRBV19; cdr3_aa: CAGGAGTGARQPQHF
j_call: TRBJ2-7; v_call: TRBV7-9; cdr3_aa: CASSLAGQGDYEQYF
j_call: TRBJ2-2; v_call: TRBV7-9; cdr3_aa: CASSLTGANTGELFF
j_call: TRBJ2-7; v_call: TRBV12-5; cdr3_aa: CASGLVLGLAAHEQYF
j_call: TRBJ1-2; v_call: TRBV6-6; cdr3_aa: CASYSSGTGVRGYTF